What follows are 31 T cell receptor beta chains derived from one specimen sequenced in a study of blood T cell repertoires in COVID-19. TCRdb's table, derived via immunoSEQ multiplex PCR, lists solely in-frame clones and lacks some. The sample lists roughly 250,000 clones, approximately 79% occurring once. The sample taken for sequencing was peripheral blood. Receptors were obtained from a woman aged 40 to 50 with active or convalescent COVID-19.

This sequence joins TRBV7-3 and TRBJ2-2, with TRBD2 as a possible D gene (7 bases). From germline, CDR1 is SGHTA and CDR2 FQGTGA. CDR3 length equals 18 residues. Trimming pared 5 bases from V and 4 bases from J, leaving 23 bases between. The CDR3 is CASSRYLAGGQGTGELFF. Here the CDR3 DNA reads TGTGCCAGCAGCCGCTATTTGGCCGGGGGGCAGGGCACCGGGGAGCTGTTTTTT.

The chain uses TRBV10-1 and TRBJ2-5, with a possible D match to TRBD2 (5 bases). Germline lookup yields CDR1 WNHNN and CDR2 SYGVQD (reference sequence). Trimming pared 5 bases from V and 1 base from J, leaving 8 bases between. The CDR3 is 13 amino acids. The chain's CDR3 is CASSRTFQETQYF. In DNA, the CDR3 is TGCGCCAGCAGTCGGACTTTCCAAGAGACCCAGTACTTC.

J is TRBJ2-7 and V is TRBV12-5; 8 nucleotides agree with TRBD2. Trimming cost V 7 bases and J 5 bases; bases outside gene matches: 7. CDR1 is LGHNT, CDR2 FRNRAP, per germline. This CDR3 spans 13 amino acids. The CDR3 region has the DNA TGTGCTAGTGCCCCCGGGAGGGCGGACGAGCAGTACTTC. Translated, it gives CASAPGRADEQYF.

This chain connects TRBV11-2 to TRBJ1-2, with a tentative D call TRBD1 (6 bases). Trimming pared 4 bases from V and 2 bases from J, leaving 14 bases between. Germline V lookup: CDR1 SGHAT, CDR2 FQNNGV. The CDR3 is 15 amino acids. This chain's CDR3 is CASSWGGQVNYGYTF. The CDR3 region has the DNA TGTGCCAGCAGCTGGGGGGGGCAGGTGAACTATGGCTACACCTTC.

V usage is TRBV28 and J usage is TRBJ2-3, with 11 nucleotides matching TRBD1. The CDR3 covers 16 residues. The V segment lost 0 bases and the J segment 5 bases; nucleotides outside the gene matches: 4. Germline V gene lookup returns CDR1 MDHEN and CDR2 SYDVKM. This chain's CDR3 is CASSLWRTGGQDTQYF. The CDR3 coding sequence is TGTGCCAGCAGTTTATGGCGGACAGGGGGCCAAGATACGCAGTATTTT.

The CDR3 spells CASSFGGNLNYGYTF. DNA of the CDR3: TGCGCCAGCAGCTTTGGCGGGAACCTTAACTATGGCTACACCTTC. This chain joins TRBV5-1 and TRBJ1-2; D is unresolved. Germline V gene sequence: CDR1 SGHRS, CDR2 YFSETQ. V lost 2 bases and J lost 1, with 12 bases in between. The CDR3 is 15 amino acids.

This chain joins TRBV5-1 and TRBJ1-6, with 7 bases lining up with TRBD1. The CDR3 sequence is 15 residues long. Trimming took 4 bases from V and 4 from J; bases not matched to a gene: 5. The germline V gene has CDR1 SGHRS and CDR2 YFSETQ. The CDR3 DNA is TGCGCCAGCAGCCCCTCGGGACAGTATAATTCACCCCTCCACTTT. Protein product: CASSPSGQYNSPLHF.

This clone was found a few times. This chain joins TRBV7-9 and TRBJ2-7; no reliable D call. Germline V gives CDR1 SEHNR, CDR2 FQNEAQ (reference sequence). The CDR3 is 13 amino acids. Trimming stripped 1 base from V and 2 bases from J, with 6 bases between. The CDR3 DNA follows: TGTGCCAGCAGCTTAGGAGGAACCTACGAGCAGTACGTC. Protein: CASSLGGTYEQYV.

The J gene is TRBJ2-2, the V gene TRBV2, with D perhaps TRBD2 (5 bases). The CDR3 runs 16 residues. The germline CDR1 and CDR2 sequences are SNHLY and FYNNEI. With 4 bases removed from V and 0 bases from J, the gap between germline ends came to 12 bases. The CDR3 coding sequence is TGTGCCAGCAGTGTCTTGGAGGTCGCGAACACCGGGGAGCTGTTTTTT. Translating it yields CASSVLEVANTGELFF.

The rearrangement uses TRBV7-3 and TRBJ2-5, with a tentative D call TRBD2 (7 bases). The CDR3 is 15 amino acids. V lost 5 bases, J lost 5 bases, and 18 bases lay in between. Germline loops: CDR1 SGHTA, CDR2 FQGTGA. The chain's CDR3 is CASSLIGGAWETQYF. DNA for the CDR3: TGTGCCAGCAGCCTTATAGGGGGGGCTTGGGAGACCCAGTACTTC.

The chain employs TRBV11-2 and TRBJ2-5; the D gene is possibly TRBD1 (6 bases). The CDR3 is 16 amino acids. Looked up from germline, CDR1 is SGHAT and CDR2 is FQNNGV. Deletions cut 1 base from V and 7 bases from J, with 19 bases between. Here the CDR3 DNA reads TGTGCCAGCAGCTTAGGGGGCAGGGGCCGGGTATGGACCCAGTACTTC. Its translation: CASSLGGRGRVWTQYF. The full variable domain, its missing parts supplied by reference TRBV11-2 and TRBJ2-5, is EAGVAQSPRYKIIEKRQSVAFWCNPISGHATLYWYQQILGQGPKLLIQFQNNGVVDDSQLPKDRFSAERLKGVDSTLKIQPAKLEDSAVYLCASSLGGRGRVWTQYFGPGTRLLVL.

The chain joins TRBV9 to TRBJ2-3; 11 nucleotides agree with TRBD2. CDR1 and CDR2 from the germline V gene are SGDLS and YYNGEE. Trimming removed 4 bases from V and 4 bases from J; junction bases left unmatched: 5. The CDR3 runs to 15 residues. The CDR3 region is CASSTLAGGPDTQYF. Here the CDR3 DNA reads TGTGCCAGCAGCACGCTAGCGGGGGGCCCAGATACGCAGTATTTT.

The rearrangement joins TRBV7-8 to TRBJ2-1; D is perhaps TRBD2 (5 bases). The CDR3 has 15 amino acids. Trimming took 3 bases from V and 7 from J, leaving 16 bases between them. CDR1 is SGHVS and CDR2 is FQNEAQ in the germline V gene. CDR3 residues: CASSFKRGPRNEQFF. The CDR3 DNA reads TGTGCCAGCAGCTTTAAACGGGGTCCGAGGAATGAGCAGTTCTTC.

The chain recombines TRBV28 with TRBJ2-2, with 13 bases matching TRBD2. Per germline, CDR1 MDHEN and CDR2 SYDVKM. With 5 bases clipped from V and 7 bases from J, the junction kept 4 bases outside the gene matches. The CDR3 has 15 residues. DNA for the CDR3: TGTGCCAGCAGTCGGACTAGCGGGGGTGGCGGGGAGCTGTTTTTT. It codes for CASSRTSGGGGELFF.

This clone appeared once. The rearrangement uses TRBV2 and TRBJ2-2; 8 nucleotides align to TRBD1. CDR3 length: 14 amino acids. Trimming cost V 6 bases and J 7 bases; bases outside gene matches: 7. CDR1 is SNHLY, CDR2 FYNNEI, per germline. The CDR3 here is CASSLQGADGELFF. In DNA form, the CDR3 reads TGTGCCAGCAGCCTTCAGGGGGCGGACGGGGAGCTGTTTTTT. Full variable domain (remainder filled in from reference TRBV2 and TRBJ2-2): EPEVTQTPSHQVTQMGQEVILRCVPISNHLYFYWYRQILGQKVEFLVSFYNNEISEKSEIFDDQFSVERPDGSNFTLKIRSTKLEDSAMYFCASSLQGADGELFFGEGSRLTVL.

The rearrangement uses TRBV5-1 and TRBJ2-2; tentatively, D is TRBD1 (5 bases). V lost 1 base to trimming and J lost 8 bases, with 18 bases between them. Germline CDR1 and CDR2: SGHRS and YFSETQ. The CDR3 covers 16 residues. The CDR3: CASSLFQGLRAGELFF. CDR3 nucleotide sequence: TGCGCCAGCAGCTTGTTTCAGGGTTTAAGAGCTGGGGAGCTGTTTTTT.

The CDR3 sequence: CASSKRGTKVGPDTQYF. CDR3 coding DNA: TGTGCCAGCAGCAAAAGGGGGACTAAGGTAGGGCCAGATACGCAGTATTTT. This chain connects TRBV5-4 to TRBJ2-3; a weak D match, TRBD2 (7 bases). From germline, CDR1 is SGHNT and CDR2 YYREEE (reference sequence). The CDR3 extends over 17 amino acids. V was shortened by 4 bases and J by 4 bases, with 22 bases between the two germline ends.

CDR3 DNA: TGCGCCAGCAGCGGGGCGGCGGTATACACAGATACGCAGTATTTT. Translation: CASSGAAVYTDTQYF. This sequence joins TRBV5-1 and TRBJ2-3; D is possibly TRBD1 (5 bases). The V end was cut by 4 bases, the J end by 2 bases, with 14 bases between. CDR3 size: 15 residues. CDR1 and CDR2 (germline): SGHRS, YFSETQ. Full variable domain (outside the CDR3, taken from reference TRBV5-1 and TRBJ2-3): KAGVTQTPRYLIKTRGQQVTLSCSPISGHRSVSWYQQTPGQGLQFLFEYFSETQRNKGNFPGRFSGRQFSNSRSEMNVSTLELGDSALYLCASSGAAVYTDTQYFGPGTRLTVL.

The J gene is TRBJ2-1, the V gene TRBV19, with 7 bases aligning to TRBD2. Unmatched junction bases numbered 7, after V lost 4 bases and J lost 7 bases. Germline V gives CDR1 LNHDA, CDR2 SQIVND (reference sequence). CDR3 length: 14 amino acids. In DNA, the CDR3 is TGTGCCAGTAGTAGGTGGGGGGGTGGAAATGAGCAGTTCTTC. Translated: CASSRWGGGNEQFF.

This rearrangement joins TRBV2 to TRBJ2-3; D is possibly TRBD2 (5 bases). Trimming took off 5 bases at V and 2 bases at J, with 8 bases between the two ends. Germline V gene sequence: CDR1 SNHLY, CDR2 FYNNEI. This CDR3 is built from 13 residues. The DNA of the CDR3 is TGTGCCAGCAGTACTAGAAACACAGATACGCAGTATTTT. It translates to CASSTRNTDTQYF.

The chain joins TRBV28 to TRBJ2-2; D is possibly TRBD2 (5 bases). Germline V lookup: CDR1 MDHEN, CDR2 SYDVKM. The CDR3 extends over 14 amino acids. Trimming removed 3 bases at V and 8 bases at J, with 13 bases between. The CDR3 DNA sequence: TGTGCCAGCAGTTTTTCGGGGAAAGGGGGGGAGCTGTTTTTT. This codes for CASSFSGKGGELFF.

This rearrangement joins TRBV7-3 to TRBJ2-3, with D maybe TRBD1 (6 bases). This CDR3 comprises 15 residues. Germline lookup yields CDR1 SGHTA and CDR2 FQGTGA. V lost 6 bases and J lost 4, with 17 bases in between. The CDR3 loop reads CASSLLTGLSDTQYF. For the CDR3, the DNA is TGTGCCAGCAGTCTTTTAACAGGGCTGTCAGATACGCAGTATTTT.

The CDR3 DNA follows: TGTGCCAGCAGCTCGACAGGGCTCTCTGGAAACACCATATATTTT. Translated, it gives CASSSTGLSGNTIYF. The chain combines TRBV7-9 with TRBJ1-3; 7 bases fit TRBD1. In germline, CDR1 is SEHNR, CDR2 FQNEAQ (reference sequence). The CDR3 runs to 15 residues. V shed 4 bases and J 0 bases; nucleotides not matched to a gene: 3.

This clone is a singleton in its sample. The CDR3: CASTYSGSSYNEQFF. DNA for the CDR3: TGTGCCAGCACATATAGCGGGTCCTCCTACAATGAGCAGTTCTTC. V gene TRBV6-5 combines with J gene TRBJ2-1; 7 bases agree with TRBD2. This CDR3 contains 15 residues. The junction had 6 bases not matched to a gene; V was cut back by 7 bases and J by 0 bases. Germline V gene sequence: CDR1 MNHEY, CDR2 SVGAGI.

This rearrangement joins TRBV3-1 (or the pseudogene TRBV3-2) to TRBJ2-1; 10 bases line up with TRBD2. The germline gives CDR1 LGHDT, CDR2 YNNKEL (reference sequence). The CDR3 covers 15 residues. Trimming took 5 bases from V and 8 from J; bases not matched to a gene: 9. DNA of the CDR3: TGTGCCAGCAGCTCCGTAGCGGGGGGCCGCTATGAGCAGTTCTTC. It translates to CASSSVAGGRYEQFF.

The chain has TRBV27 and TRBJ1-2; 8 bases are shared with TRBD1. The J segment lost 4 bases and the V segment lost 2 bases, leaving 6 bases of the junction unmatched. Germline CDR1 is MNHEY and CDR2 is SMNVEV (reference sequence). The CDR3 length is 15 residues. DNA for the CDR3: TGTGCCAGCAGTTTACTTATGACAGGGGCCTATGGCTACACCTTC. Translation: CASSLLMTGAYGYTF.

This clone was observed once. The chain carries TRBV28 and TRBJ1-5; tentatively, D is TRBD1 (6 bases). Germline CDR1 reads MDHEN; CDR2 reads SYDVKM. This CDR3 region has 15 residues. The germline V and J ends were trimmed by 2 bases and 0 bases, with 8 bases remaining between them. The CDR3 bases are TGTGCCAGCAGTTTACGGGGGGCTAGCAATCAGCCCCAGCATTTT. Its translation: CASSLRGASNQPQHF.

V usage is TRBV9 and J usage is TRBJ2-7; D call uncertain. Trimming took 0 bases from V and 9 from J, leaving 13 bases between them. This CDR3 is built from 13 residues. Germline V CDR1 and CDR2: SGDLS, YYNGEE. CDR3 nucleotides: TGTGCCAGCAGCGTAGCCCCGTTGAGGAGGCAGTACTTC. It translates to CASSVAPLRRQYF.

This clone was found once. This chain uses TRBV7-9 with TRBJ1-2, with D possibly matching TRBD1 (5 bases). Germline V gene lookup returns CDR1 SEHNR and CDR2 FQNEAQ (reference sequence). The V end lost 5 bases, the J end lost 7 bases, and 8 bases lay between the germline ends. This CDR3 is built from 11 residues. The CDR3 coding sequence is TGTGCCAGCAGCCCTGGGGCTGGCTACACCTTC. Its protein product is CASSPGAGYTF.

The chain couples TRBV29-1 to TRBJ1-5; no definite D call. V gave up 4 bases and J gave up 3 bases, with 13 bases separating them. The CDR3 length is 14 residues. CDR1 and CDR2 (germline): SQVTM, ANQGSEA. CDR3 region: CSVVMGSANQPQHF. For the CDR3, the DNA is TGCAGCGTTGTTATGGGGAGCGCCAATCAGCCCCAGCATTTT.

This clone turned up a few times. V and J are TRBV19 and TRBJ2-1, with 10 bases identical to TRBD1. V lost 10 bases to trimming and J lost 2 bases; unmatched junction nucleotides: 8. CDR1 is LNHDA and CDR2 is SQIVND in the germline V gene (reference sequence). The length of the CDR3 is 15 residues. The CDR3 protein is CATQAGQGTYNEQFF. The CDR3 bases are TGTGCCACCCAAGCGGGACAGGGGACCTACAATGAGCAGTTCTTC.